Below are 25 T cell receptor beta chains sequenced from a single sample in a study of T cell repertoires in cytomegalovirus infection. These TCRs' antigens remain unknown. Each CDR3 protein gets one entry after TCRdb re-called the reads with MiXCR. This table has around 900,000 distinct CDR3 sequences, less than 35% appearing once. The input for sequencing was cultured CD8+ T cells from PBMCs, taken from culture after CMV antigen stimulation. The source is a human donor in good health (CMV status not recorded). Some clones in this sample may be carry-over from other donors' samples.

The chain links TRBV20-1 to TRBJ1-6, with unresolved D. The V end lost 7 bases, the J end lost 7 bases, and 11 bases lay between the germline ends. Germline CDR1 and CDR2: DFQATT and SNEGSKA (reference sequence). The CDR3 length is 12 residues. The CDR3 is CSVAGLNSPLHF. The CDR3 region has the DNA TGCAGTGTTGCGGGTTTGAATTCACCCCTCCACTTT.

The table lists this clonotype with a few counts. The chain has TRBV24-1 and TRBJ2-1, with TRBD2 matching over 12 bases. CDR1 KGHDR and CDR2 SFDVKD come from the germline V gene. Trimming removed 7 bases from V and 8 bases from J; junction bases left unmatched: 2. There are 13 residues in the CDR3. The CDR3 reads CATRLAGGDEQFF. The CDR3 nucleotides read TGTGCCACCAGGCTAGCGGGGGGGGATGAGCAGTTCTTC.

This chain joins TRBV29-1 and TRBJ2-2; D perhaps matches TRBD1 (5 bases). The CDR3 consists of 15 residues. V was cut by 6 bases and J by 4 bases, with 18 bases left in between. Germline V gene lookup returns CDR1 SQVTM and CDR2 ANQGSEA. The CDR3 reads CSVQGRARGTGELFF. The DNA of the CDR3 is TGCAGCGTCCAAGGCAGGGCGCGAGGCACCGGGGAGCTGTTTTTT.

This clonotype was found a few times. V usage is TRBV24-1 and J usage is TRBJ2-5, with 8 bases identical to TRBD2. Germline loops: CDR1 KGHDR, CDR2 SFDVKD. This CDR3 spans 16 amino acids. V gave up 3 bases and J gave up 1 base; unmatched junction bases: 6. The CDR3 loop reads CATSDRSGGAQETQYF. The CDR3 nucleotides are TGTGCCACCAGTGATCGAAGCGGGGGAGCCCAAGAGACCCAGTACTTC.

This clonotype was found a few times. This rearrangement joins TRBV6-2 or TRBV6-3 to TRBJ1-5; D is ambiguous. The CDR3 spans 16 residues. Deletions cut 7 bases from V and 8 bases from J, with 24 bases between. CDR1 is MNHEY and CDR2 is SVGEGT in the germline V gene. CDR3 DNA: TGTGCCAGCACCGGAAGCCTAAGACCCCGCAAGGAGCCCCAGCATTTT. Translation: CASTGSLRPRKEPQHF.

The genes are TRBV6-5 and TRBJ2-3; D assignment may be TRBD1 or TRBD2 (5 bases each). With 4 bases removed from V and 3 bases from J, the gap between germline ends came to 23 bases. The CDR3 runs to 18 residues. CDR1 MNHEY and CDR2 SVGAGI come from the germline V gene. The CDR3: CASSFSPRGGISTDTQYF. Written as DNA, the CDR3 is TGTGCCAGCAGTTTCTCCCCCCGTGGGGGTATTTCGACAGATACGCAGTATTTT.

This clonotype appeared many times. J is TRBJ1-6 and V is TRBV7-8, with D perhaps TRBD1 (5 bases). CDR1 is SGHVS, CDR2 FQNEAQ, per germline. Trimming removed 0 bases from V and 10 bases from J, with 13 bases in between. This CDR3 has 15 amino acids. The CDR3: CASSLAGRGGSPLHF. CDR3 sequence (DNA): TGTGCCAGCAGCTTAGCTGGGAGGGGTGGATCACCCCTCCACTTT.

The CDR3 region is CASSVGQGANPNYGYTF. The CDR3 DNA reads TGTGCCAGCAGTGTAGGACAGGGGGCGAATCCTAACTATGGCTACACCTTC. V is TRBV12-3 or TRBV12-4 and J is TRBJ1-2, with 11 positions matching TRBD1. The CDR3 consists of 17 residues. J lost 0 bases, V lost 5 bases, and 8 bases had no gene match.

This clonotype was seen more than once but under ten times. V and J are TRBV6-5 and TRBJ2-2, with D hard to call. V was pared by 7 bases and J by 1 base, with 10 bases between. This CDR3 region has 14 residues. CDR1 and CDR2 (germline): MNHEY, SVGAGI. As DNA, the CDR3 is TGTGCCAGCACCAGCCCGGGGAACACCGGGGAGCTGTTTTTT. This sequence encodes CASTSPGNTGELFF.

The chain couples TRBV2 to TRBJ2-2, with 9 positions matching TRBD1. The CDR3 is made up of 15 amino acids. Germline V gives CDR1 SNHLY, CDR2 FYNNEI. V lost 7 bases and J lost 8; bases outside the gene matches: 11. The CDR3 nucleotides read TGTGCCAGCACCCAACGGGACAGGGAAGATGGGGAGCTGTTTTTT. It translates to CASTQRDREDGELFF.

This chain uses TRBV29-1 with TRBJ2-3, with D unclear. Germline V gene sequence: CDR1 SQVTM, CDR2 ANQGSEA. V was trimmed by 6 bases and J by 2 bases, leaving 15 bases between them. This CDR3 has 14 residues. The CDR3 loop reads CSVGPAGNTDTQYF. CDR3 sequence (DNA): TGCAGCGTGGGCCCTGCAGGAAACACAGATACGCAGTATTTT.

A few counts support this clonotype. The genes are TRBV29-1 and TRBJ1-1; D possibly corresponds to TRBD1 (5 bases). This CDR3 spans 13 amino acids. The ends were cut back, 0 bases at V and 7 bases at J, with 12 bases in the middle. Germline V lookup: CDR1 SQVTM, CDR2 ANQGSEA. CDR3 residues: CSVEEGVGVEAFF. CDR3 bases: TGCAGCGTTGAAGAAGGGGTCGGAGTTGAAGCTTTCTTT.

This CDR3 is CASSQVRGTQPQHF. In DNA, the CDR3 is TGCGCCAGCAGCCAAGTTCGGGGAACTCAGCCCCAGCATTTT. The rearrangement joins TRBV4-1 to TRBJ1-5; D unresolved. Trimming left V 1 base short and J 6 bases short, with 10 bases between. The germline gives CDR1 MGHRA, CDR2 YSYEKL. The length of the CDR3 is 14 residues.

The rearrangement links TRBV6-6 to TRBJ2-5, with TRBD1 matching over 12 bases. V was clipped by 1 base and J by 5 bases; unmatched bases: 5. The CDR3 sequence is 16 residues long. Per the germline V gene, CDR1 is MNHNY and CDR2 is SVGAGI (reference sequence). This CDR3 is CASSYWGQGAGETQYF. CDR3 sequence (DNA): TGTGCCAGCAGTTACTGGGGACAGGGGGCTGGGGAGACCCAGTACTTC.

CDR3 DNA: TGTGCCACCGGGACCCCGAGTTCACCCCTCCACTTT. This translates into CATGTPSSPLHF. V usage is TRBV19 and J usage is TRBJ1-6; a possible D gene is TRBD1 (5 bases). The ends were cut back, 10 bases at V and 9 bases at J, with 13 bases in the middle. The CDR3 spans 12 residues. Germline assignment: CDR1 LNHDA and CDR2 SQIVND (reference sequence).

The chain has TRBV12-3 or TRBV12-4 and TRBJ2-1; D not resolved. Trimming removed 6 bases from V and 0 bases from J, with 9 bases in between. The CDR3 covers 14 residues. The CDR3 region is CASSSLFSYNEQFF. The CDR3 DNA sequence: TGTGCCAGCAGCTCCCTTTTCTCCTACAATGAGCAGTTCTTC.

This clonotype was seen a handful of times. This sequence joins TRBV4-1 and TRBJ2-3; no firm D call. The CDR3 covers 12 residues. Germline lookup yields CDR1 MGHRA and CDR2 YSYEKL. Between the trimmed V and J ends, which lost 2 bases and 4 bases, there was a span of 4 bases. The CDR3 nucleotides read TGCGCCAGCAGCCAAAATGCAGATACGCAGTATTTT. The encoded protein is CASSQNADTQYF.

This clonotype was seen a few times. The rearrangement links TRBV12-5 to TRBJ2-7; 10 positions agree with TRBD2. The germline gives CDR1 LGHNT, CDR2 FRNRAP. CDR3 size: 13 residues. The ends lost 6 bases at V and 5 bases at J; junction bases unmatched: 4. The CDR3 bases are TGTGCTAGTGGCCTTGGACTAGCGGACGAGCAGTACTTC. Residues: CASGLGLADEQYF.

This clonotype was counted between two and nine times. The chain carries TRBV6-5 and TRBJ2-3; 11 bases are a match to TRBD2. The CDR3 runs to 15 residues. Germline lookup yields CDR1 MNHEY and CDR2 SVGAGI. V was clipped by 3 bases and J by 5 bases; unmatched bases: 4. The CDR3 DNA reads as TGTGCCAGCAGTTATCTAGCGGGGGGCCAAGATACGCAGTATTTT. It codes for CASSYLAGGQDTQYF.

This clonotype was recorded a few times. The chain uses TRBV7-9 and TRBJ1-1, with a possible D match to TRBD1 (5 bases). Germline-derived CDR1 and CDR2 are SEHNR and FQNEAQ (reference sequence). V lost 5 bases, J lost 0 bases, and 13 bases lay in between. The CDR3 has 15 residues. In DNA form, the CDR3 reads TGTGCCAGCAGCCTCTGGGTGGGGGTGAACACTGAAGCTTTCTTT. It is translated as CASSLWVGVNTEAFF.

This clonotype was seen a handful of times. The V call is TRBV27, the J call TRBJ2-7; D may match TRBD1 or TRBD2 (5 bases each). CDR3 size: 15 residues. Germline V gene sequence: CDR1 MNHEY, CDR2 SMNVEV (reference sequence). The V and J ends lost 8 bases and 6 bases respectively, with 23 bases between them. The CDR3 sequence: CASPFKDGASLEQYV. CDR3 DNA: TGTGCCAGCCCGTTTAAGGACGGGGCCTCCCTCGAGCAGTACGTC.

CDR3 loop: CASSSWTGDSPLHF. In nucleotides, the CDR3 is TGTGCCAGCAGTTCATGGACAGGAGATTCACCCCTCCACTTT. The chain has TRBV6-5 and TRBJ1-6; TRBD1 agrees at 7 bases. V lost 4 bases, J lost 8 bases, and 5 bases stayed unmatched. The V gene's germline CDR1 is MNHEY and CDR2 SVGAGI. The CDR3 consists of 14 residues.

This clonotype turned up a few times. V gene TRBV7-8 combines with J gene TRBJ2-5; maybe TRBD2 (6 bases). V dropped 3 bases and J dropped 4 bases, with 9 bases sitting between them. The CDR3 has 13 amino acids. Germline V gives CDR1 SGHVS, CDR2 FQNEAQ. Here the CDR3 DNA reads TGTGCCAGCAGCTTGACTAGGGGAGAGACCCAGTACTTC. Residues: CASSLTRGETQYF.

The rearrangement uses TRBV7-9 and TRBJ1-2; D unresolved. The CDR3 runs 12 residues. V gave up 7 bases and J gave up 2 bases, with 8 bases separating them. Germline values: CDR1 SEHNR, CDR2 FQNEAQ (reference sequence). CDR3 protein: CASTWANYGYTF. The CDR3 nucleotides read TGTGCCAGCACTTGGGCGAACTATGGCTACACCTTC.

This clonotype was seen repeatedly, ten times or more. The chain couples TRBV7-8 to TRBJ2-2, with unresolved D. V was clipped by 8 bases and J by 4 bases, with 11 bases between them. This CDR3 is built from 13 residues. CDR1 is SGHVS and CDR2 is FQNEAQ in the germline V gene. As DNA, the CDR3 is TGTGCCAGCGCTTCGACCTCCACCGGGGAGCTGTTTTTT. This sequence encodes CASASTSTGELFF.